This is a list of T cell receptor beta chains from one sample in a study of cytomegalovirus exposure and HLA in healthy donors. Profiled with immunoSEQ multiplex PCR; TCRdb holds only in-frame clones, not every one. This sample has roughly 190,000 clones, with about nine tenths found just once. The sample taken for sequencing was PBMCs. These receptors were taken from a boy aged 2 to 10 in good health and CMV-seronegative. The CDR3 runs from the conserved cysteine through the conserved F or W. D genes are given only for firm matches. Only part of the rows carry a size: once, few, many, or a class if the clone is expanded.

V gene: TRBV5-1
D gene: -
J gene: TRBJ1-4
CDR3 length: 13
clone size: few
CDR3 protein: CASKRADNEKLFF
CDR3 DNA: TGCGCCAGCAAGCGGGCGGATAATGAAAAACTGTTTTTT

V gene: TRBV2
D gene: TRBD1
J gene: TRBJ2-6
CDR3 length: 14
clone size: -
CDR3 protein: CAIVDRAGANVLTF
CDR3 DNA: TGTGCCATCGTGGACAGGGCTGGGGCCAACGTCCTGACTTTC

V gene: TRBV27
D gene: -
J gene: TRBJ2-7
CDR3 length: 13
clone size: -
CDR3 protein: CASSFGQNYEQYF
CDR3 DNA: TGTGCCAGCAGTTTTGGACAGAACTACGAGCAGTACTTC

V gene: TRBV30
D gene: -
J gene: TRBJ2-1
CDR3 length: 12
clone size: -
CDR3 protein: CACGLRYNEQFF
CDR3 DNA: TGTGCCTGCGGACTAAGATACAATGAGCAGTTCTTC

V gene: TRBV19
D gene: -
J gene: TRBJ2-2
CDR3 length: 12
clone size: -
CDR3 protein: CASNPRNGELFF
CDR3 DNA: TGTGCCAGTAACCCGCGGAACGGGGAGCTGTTTTTT

V gene: TRBV9
D gene: TRBD1
J gene: TRBJ2-7
CDR3 length: 15
clone size: -
CDR3 protein: CASSVSGGPAYEQYF
CDR3 DNA: TGTGCCAGCAGCGTCTCAGGGGGCCCCGCCTACGAGCAGTACTTC

V gene: TRBV2
D gene: -
J gene: TRBJ2-5
CDR3 length: 15
clone size: -
CDR3 protein: CASSGPGGPEATQYF
CDR3 DNA: TGTGCCAGCAGTGGACCCGGGGGACCTGAGGCGACCCAGTACTTC

V gene: TRBV6-1
D gene: TRBD1
J gene: TRBJ2-5
CDR3 length: 14
clone size: -
CDR3 protein: CASSDRDRQETQYF
CDR3 DNA: TGTGCCAGCAGTGACCGGGACAGGCAAGAGACCCAGTACTTC

V gene: TRBV28
D gene: TRBD1
J gene: TRBJ2-7
CDR3 length: 15
clone size: -
CDR3 protein: CASSFAGTGVDEQYF
CDR3 DNA: TGTGCCAGCAGTTTTGCCGGGACAGGTGTAGACGAGCAGTACTTC

V gene: TRBV4-1
D gene: TRBD2
J gene: TRBJ2-7
CDR3 length: 16
clone size: few
CDR3 protein: CASSQDRGAGDSEQYF
CDR3 DNA: TGCGCCAGCAGCCAAGATAGAGGGGCGGGAGACTCCGAGCAGTACTTC

V gene: TRBV5-3
D gene: -
J gene: TRBJ2-3
CDR3 length: 15
clone size: -
CDR3 protein: CASMEGAPSTDTQYF
CDR3 DNA: TGTGCCAGCATGGAGGGGGCGCCTAGCACAGATACGCAGTATTTT

V gene: TRBV7-2
D gene: TRBD1
J gene: TRBJ2-1
CDR3 length: 12
clone size: -
CDR3 protein: CASSSRDREQFF
CDR3 DNA: TGTGCCAGCAGCTCCAGGGACAGGGAGCAGTTCTTC

V gene: TRBV6-5
D gene: TRBD2
J gene: TRBJ2-7
CDR3 length: 14
clone size: -
CDR3 protein: CASTPLAGEYEQYF
CDR3 DNA: TGTGCCAGCACCCCACTAGCGGGAGAGTACGAGCAGTACTTC

V gene: TRBV4-2
D gene: TRBD2
J gene: TRBJ2-1
CDR3 length: 17
clone size: -
CDR3 protein: CASSRGTSGRGANEQFF
CDR3 DNA: TGTGCCAGCAGCCGAGGGACTAGCGGGAGGGGGGCCAATGAGCAGTTCTTC

V gene: TRBV2
D gene: TRBD2
J gene: TRBJ2-3
CDR3 length: 17
clone size: -
CDR3 protein: CASSDPGLAGGPYTQYF
CDR3 DNA: TGTGCCAGCAGTGATCCGGGACTAGCGGGGGGGCCATATACGCAGTATTTT

V gene: TRBV19
D gene: TRBD1
J gene: TRBJ2-7
CDR3 length: 15
clone size: -
CDR3 protein: CASKVRDRDSYEQYF
CDR3 DNA: TGTGCCAGTAAAGTCCGGGACAGAGACTCCTACGAGCAGTACTTC

V gene: TRBV19
D gene: TRBD1
J gene: TRBJ2-1
CDR3 length: 16
clone size: -
CDR3 protein: CASSIGQGSSYNEQFF
CDR3 DNA: TGTGCCAGTAGTATTGGACAGGGGAGCTCCTACAATGAGCAGTTCTTC

V gene: TRBV6-1
D gene: TRBD1
J gene: TRBJ1-1
CDR3 length: 14
clone size: -
CDR3 protein: CASRAGQGSTEAFF
CDR3 DNA: TGTGCCAGCAGGGCGGGACAGGGATCCACTGAAGCTTTCTTT

V gene: TRBV29-1
D gene: -
J gene: TRBJ2-6
CDR3 length: 13
clone size: -
CDR3 protein: CSVWASGANVLTF
CDR3 DNA: TGCAGCGTGTGGGCCTCTGGGGCCAACGTCCTGACTTTC

V gene: TRBV30
D gene: TRBD1
J gene: TRBJ2-6
CDR3 length: 14
clone size: -
CDR3 protein: CAWSRGSGANVLTF
CDR3 DNA: TGTGCCTGGAGCAGGGGGTCTGGGGCCAACGTCCTGACTTTC

V gene: TRBV9
D gene: -
J gene: TRBJ1-1
CDR3 length: 12
clone size: -
CDR3 protein: CASSLEGGQAFF
CDR3 DNA: TGTGCCAGCAGCCTAGAGGGGGGGCAAGCTTTCTTT

V gene: TRBV15
D gene: TRBD2
J gene: TRBJ2-7
CDR3 length: 14
clone size: -
CDR3 protein: CATSRDLGLAEQYF
CDR3 DNA: TGTGCCACCAGCAGAGATCTCGGACTAGCCGAGCAGTACTTC

V gene: TRBV5-1
D gene: TRBD2
J gene: TRBJ2-3
CDR3 length: 15
clone size: -
CDR3 protein: CASSTQRGSTDTQYF
CDR3 DNA: TGCGCCAGCAGCACCCAGCGGGGCAGCACAGATACGCAGTATTTT

V gene: TRBV28
D gene: TRBD1
J gene: TRBJ2-4
CDR3 length: 17
clone size: -
CDR3 protein: CASSIKYWDRGGNIQYF
CDR3 DNA: TGTGCCAGCAGCATAAAATACTGGGACAGGGGGGGAAACATTCAGTACTTC

V gene: TRBV28
D gene: TRBD1
J gene: TRBJ1-4
CDR3 length: 14
clone size: -
CDR3 protein: CASIMGQGNEKLFF
CDR3 DNA: TGTGCCAGCATTATGGGACAGGGGAATGAAAAACTGTTTTTT

V gene: TRBV29-1
D gene: TRBD2
J gene: TRBJ2-3
CDR3 length: 16
clone size: -
CDR3 protein: CSVSSGRVGSTDTQYF
CDR3 DNA: TGCAGCGTTTCCAGCGGGAGGGTGGGGAGCACAGATACGCAGTATTTT

V gene: TRBV5-1
D gene: -
J gene: TRBJ2-1
CDR3 length: 13
clone size: -
CDR3 protein: CASSGSSYNEQFF
CDR3 DNA: TGCGCCAGCAGCGGGAGCTCCTACAATGAGCAGTTCTTC

V gene: TRBV30
D gene: -
J gene: TRBJ1-3
CDR3 length: 13
clone size: -
CDR3 protein: CAWSVGGGNTIYF
CDR3 DNA: TGTGCCTGGAGTGTAGGGGGAGGAAACACCATATATTTT

V gene: TRBV19
D gene: TRBD2
J gene: TRBJ2-1
CDR3 length: 15
clone size: -
CDR3 protein: CASSIQREGYNEQFF
CDR3 DNA: TGTGCCAGTAGTATACAGCGGGAGGGTTACAATGAGCAGTTCTTC

V gene: TRBV10-3
D gene: TRBD1
J gene: TRBJ2-6
CDR3 length: 18
clone size: few
CDR3 protein: CAINLGQGTPNGANVLTF
CDR3 DNA: TGTGCCATCAATCTCGGACAGGGGACACCTAATGGGGCCAACGTCCTGACTTTC

V gene: TRBV5-1
D gene: -
J gene: TRBJ1-2
CDR3 length: 14
clone size: -
CDR3 protein: CASSLNPANYGYTF
CDR3 DNA: TGCGCCAGCAGCTTGAATCCAGCTAACTATGGCTACACCTTC

V gene: TRBV18
D gene: TRBD1
J gene: TRBJ1-4
CDR3 length: 13
clone size: -
CDR3 protein: CASSSTGNEKLFF
CDR3 DNA: TGTGCCAGCTCATCGACAGGGAATGAAAAACTGTTTTTT

V gene: TRBV2
D gene: TRBD1
J gene: TRBJ1-1
CDR3 length: 15
clone size: few
CDR3 protein: CASSEQGAANTEAFF
CDR3 DNA: TGTGCCAGCAGTGAACAGGGGGCTGCGAACACTGAAGCTTTCTTT

V gene: TRBV7-2
D gene: -
J gene: TRBJ2-1
CDR3 length: 12
clone size: -
CDR3 protein: CASSGSMYEQFF
CDR3 DNA: TGTGCCAGCAGCGGCAGTATGTATGAGCAGTTCTTC

V gene: TRBV28
D gene: -
J gene: TRBJ2-7
CDR3 length: 15
clone size: -
CDR3 protein: CATLSGGPLIYEQYF
CDR3 DNA: TGTGCCACACTCAGCGGCGGGCCCTTGATATACGAGCAGTACTTC

V gene: TRBV27
D gene: TRBD2
J gene: TRBJ2-3
CDR3 length: 16
clone size: -
CDR3 protein: CASSPPRTSPTDTQYF
CDR3 DNA: TGTGCCAGCAGTCCCCCTCGGACTAGTCCTACAGATACGCAGTATTTT

V gene: TRBV2
D gene: -
J gene: TRBJ2-7
CDR3 length: 12
clone size: -
CDR3 protein: CASSGVSVEQYF
CDR3 DNA: TGTGCCAGCAGTGGGGTCAGCGTCGAGCAGTACTTC

V gene: TRBV6-1
D gene: -
J gene: TRBJ1-1
CDR3 length: 13
clone size: -
CDR3 protein: CASSRLMNTEAFF
CDR3 DNA: TGTGCCAGCTCGCGGCTTATGAACACTGAAGCTTTCTTT

V gene: TRBV7-6
D gene: TRBD1
J gene: TRBJ1-1
CDR3 length: 12
clone size: -
CDR3 protein: CASSQGGTEAFF
CDR3 DNA: TGTGCCAGCAGCCAGGGGGGCACTGAAGCTTTCTTT

V gene: TRBV29-1
D gene: -
J gene: TRBJ1-2
CDR3 length: 13
clone size: -
CDR3 protein: CSVVGGGNYGYTF
CDR3 DNA: TGCAGCGTTGTTGGCGGCGGAAACTATGGCTACACCTTC

V gene: TRBV5-6
D gene: -
J gene: TRBJ1-3
CDR3 length: 14
clone size: -
CDR3 protein: CASSAQGLGNTIYF
CDR3 DNA: TGTGCCAGCAGCGCCCAGGGGCTAGGAAACACCATATATTTT

V gene: TRBV11-2
D gene: -
J gene: TRBJ2-7
CDR3 length: 15
clone size: -
CDR3 protein: CASSPRLTGLDEQYF
CDR3 DNA: TGTGCCAGCAGCCCGCGGCTTACAGGGCTGGACGAGCAGTACTTC

V gene: TRBV18
D gene: TRBD2
J gene: TRBJ2-1
CDR3 length: 14
clone size: -
CDR3 protein: CASSPVAGGNEQFF
CDR3 DNA: TGTGCCAGCTCGCCAGTAGCGGGAGGCAACGAGCAGTTCTTC

V gene: TRBV19
D gene: -
J gene: TRBJ2-7
CDR3 length: 12
clone size: -
CDR3 protein: CASHPLEREQYF
CDR3 DNA: TGTGCCAGCCATCCACTAGAGAGGGAGCAGTACTTC

V gene: TRBV7-2
D gene: -
J gene: TRBJ2-3
CDR3 length: 15
clone size: -
CDR3 protein: CASSLQPLGTDTQYF
CDR3 DNA: TGTGCCAGCAGCTTACAGCCACTAGGCACAGATACGCAGTATTTT